This T cell receptor beta chain is drawn from a study of cytotoxic CD8 clonotypes in ibrutinib-treated CLL. Sequencing was performed with immunoSEQ multiplex PCR; in TCRdb, only in-frame clones are kept and a portion is missing. In the table there are 250,000 to 350,000 clones, approximately 76% of which are singletons. Germline V CDR1 and CDR2: SGHDT, YYEEEE. V gave up 4 bases and J gave up 6 bases, with 10 bases separating them. CDR3 length: 13 amino acids. The receptor's source is a human donor with chronic lymphocytic leukemia. Material: PBMCs, obtained at disease progression, from a patient treated with ibrutinib. The chain recombines TRBV5-6 with TRBJ2-2; D is perhaps TRBD2 (5 bases). This CDR3 is CASSVKGAGELFF. The CDR3, as DNA: TGTGCCAGCAGCGTCAAGGGAGCCGGGGAGCTGTTTTTT.